The present entry profiles one T cell receptor (beta chain) with its context. A single base separates this from a much larger clone, so it may be a read error. The sample is drawn from a study of breast tumors, draining lymph nodes, adjacent tissues. From germline, CDR1 is DFQATT and CDR2 SNEGSKA (reference sequence). This CDR3 comprises 14 residues. Breast cancer patients provided tissue from their axillary draining lymph nodes. TCRdb re-derived calls from the multiplex PCR reads in MiXCR, one entry per CDR3 protein. The profile shows 200,000 to 250,000 distinct CDR3 sequences, about 34% of them singletons.

Sequencing used axillary lymph node tissue. This chain connects TRBV20-1 to TRBJ2-3, with unresolved D. The clonotype comes from a female donor with breast cancer. Some clones in this sample may be carry-over from other donors' samples. The DNA for the CDR3 is TGCAGTGCTAAGGAATCAGGAAGCACAGCTACGCAGTATTTT. Encoded protein: CSAKESGSTATQYF.